These 23 T cell receptor beta chains originate from one sample sequenced in a study of somatic mutations in cytotoxic T cells in rheumatoid arthritis. Assay used: immunoSEQ multiplex PCR; TCRdb lists only in-frame clones, some missing. Of about 11,000 clones listed, about 80% are singletons. Sequencing was performed on CD8+ T cells sorted from blood. All receptors come from a woman aged 55-70 years with rheumatoid arthritis.

This clone has a single count. The rearrangement uses TRBV19 and TRBJ2-3; 7 nucleotides align to TRBD2. Per germline, CDR1 LNHDA and CDR2 SQIVND (reference sequence). With 3 bases clipped from V and 2 bases from J, the junction kept 5 bases outside the gene matches. The length of the CDR3 is 15 residues. CDR3 sequence reads: CASSIGLAVTDTQYF. Written as DNA, the CDR3 is TGTGCCAGTAGTATCGGTCTAGCGGTCACAGATACGCAGTATTTT.

J is TRBJ2-1 and V is TRBV15; 10 bases fit TRBD2. This CDR3 comprises 15 residues. The ends lost 6 bases at V and 7 bases at J; junction bases unmatched: 9. Germline assignment: CDR1 LNHNV and CDR2 YYDKDF (reference sequence). The CDR3 protein is CATSPLAGDLNEQFF. The DNA of the CDR3 is TGTGCCACCAGTCCTCTAGCGGGAGACTTGAATGAGCAGTTCTTC.

The chain employs TRBV7-6 and TRBJ1-3; 7 positions match TRBD1. V was clipped by 5 bases and J by 2 bases; unmatched bases: 3. Germline V gives CDR1 SGHVS, CDR2 FNYEAQ. This CDR3 has 14 residues. The DNA of the CDR3 is TGTGCCAGCAGCCCGGGGACAGCTGGAAACACCATATATTTT. Encoded protein: CASSPGTAGNTIYF.

This clone has only a few counts. The V call is TRBV29-1, the J call TRBJ2-5; 9 nucleotides align to TRBD2. CDR1 is SQVTM, CDR2 ANQGSEA, per germline. J gave up 5 bases and V 0 bases, and 19 bases lay outside the gene matches. This CDR3 has 19 amino acids. CDR3 DNA sequence: TGCAGCGTTGAAGAAATAGATTCTTCCTCTAGCGGGATCGTGGAGACCCAGTACTTC. It yields the protein CSVEEIDSSSSGIVETQYF.

The chain employs TRBV9 and TRBJ2-3; D gene ambiguous. The CDR3 loop spans 14 amino acids. Germline values: CDR1 SGDLS, CDR2 YYNGEE. V was clipped by 0 bases and J by 4 bases, with 9 bases between them. The CDR3 DNA sequence: TGTGCCAGCAGCGTAGTGCCAGTCGCAGATACGCAGTATTTT. Residues: CASSVVPVADTQYF.

The chain carries TRBV27 and TRBJ2-1; 8 nucleotides align to TRBD1. Germline assignment: CDR1 MNHEY and CDR2 SMNVEV (reference sequence). The CDR3 extends over 14 amino acids. The V gene end was trimmed by 4 bases and the J gene end by 6 bases; junction bases not matched to a gene: 5. The CDR3 region is CASSWGQAGNEQFF. The CDR3, as DNA: TGTGCCAGCAGTTGGGGACAGGCTGGCAATGAGCAGTTCTTC.

This chain links TRBV27 with TRBJ1-1; tentative D call: TRBD1 (5 bases). Trimming cost V 3 bases and J 4 bases, with 12 bases left between them. CDR3 length: 14 residues. Looked up from germline, CDR1 is MNHEY and CDR2 is SMNVEV (reference sequence). CDR3 residues: CASSLLGGSTEAFF. CDR3 DNA sequence: TGTGCCAGCAGTTTGCTGGGGGGGAGCACTGAAGCTTTCTTT.

The V call is TRBV9, the J call TRBJ1-2, with 10 bases that match TRBD1. CDR1 is SGDLS and CDR2 is YYNGEE in the germline V gene. The CDR3 contains 15 residues. After removal of 4 bases from V and 4 bases from J, the junction contained 7 bases not matched to a gene. CDR3 sequence: CASSPGTGVLYGYTF. The CDR3 region has the DNA TGTGCCAGCAGCCCCGGGACAGGGGTCCTCTATGGCTACACCTTC.

This chain joins TRBV19 and TRBJ2-5, with 8 bases that match TRBD2. Germline loops: CDR1 LNHDA, CDR2 SQIVND (reference sequence). The CDR3 is 14 amino acids. Trimming cost V 8 bases and J 4 bases; bases outside gene matches: 9. CDR3 protein: CASCAGGGAETQYF. DNA of the CDR3: TGTGCCAGTTGCGCGGGAGGTGGGGCAGAGACCCAGTACTTC.

The rearrangement joins TRBV7-9 to TRBJ1-1, with TRBD1 matching over 8 bases. The trim removed 3 bases at V and 4 bases at J, leaving 4 bases unmatched. This CDR3 has 14 amino acids. Germline CDR1 reads SEHNR; CDR2 reads FQNEAQ (reference sequence). The CDR3: CASSLYRGVTEAFF. CDR3 sequence (DNA): TGTGCCAGCAGCTTGTACAGGGGGGTCACTGAAGCTTTCTTT.

The V call is TRBV6-1, the J call TRBJ2-3; 9 nucleotides align to TRBD1. The CDR3 loop spans 19 amino acids. Per germline, CDR1 MNHNS and CDR2 SASEGT. Trimming removed 0 bases from V and 4 bases from J; junction bases left unmatched: 14. CDR3 bases: TGTGCCAGCAGTGAAGCGCTGGGACAGGGACCGCTTAGCGCAGATACGCAGTATTTT. Its translation is CASSEALGQGPLSADTQYF.

This sequence joins TRBV10-3 and TRBJ1-6, with D perhaps matching TRBD1 (5 bases). Trimming removed 5 bases at V and 7 bases at J, with 12 bases between. Germline loops: CDR1 ENHRY, CDR2 SYGVKD. This CDR3 is built from 14 residues. CDR3 amino acids: CAISKTEKNSPLHF. CDR3 nucleotide sequence: TGTGCCATCAGTAAGACAGAAAAGAATTCACCCCTCCACTTT.

The rearrangement joins TRBV4-2 to TRBJ2-7; a possible D gene is TRBD2 (6 bases). CDR3 length: 16 amino acids. The V end lost 0 bases, the J end lost 4 bases, and 16 bases lay between the germline ends. CDR1 is LGHNA, CDR2 YNFKEQ, per germline. CDR3 in DNA: TGTGCCAGCAGCCAAGACTCGGCAGCCGGGAGTTACGAGCAGTACTTC. Translation gives CASSQDSAAGSYEQYF.

The chain carries TRBV19 and TRBJ2-6; D may be TRBD2 (5 bases). Germline V gives CDR1 LNHDA, CDR2 SQIVND (reference sequence). V was pared by 3 bases and J by 0 bases, with 9 bases between. This CDR3 has 16 amino acids. Here the CDR3 DNA reads TGTGCCAGTAGTATGGCGGGTGACTCTGGGGCCAACGTCCTGACTTTC. Its translation: CASSMAGDSGANVLTF.

The chain carries TRBV28 and TRBJ2-7, with 7 bases identical to TRBD1. Germline V CDR1 and CDR2: MDHEN, SYDVKM. This CDR3 has 14 amino acids. V trimming: 4 bases; J trimming: 0 bases; junction bases outside the gene matches: 3. The CDR3 here is CASSWTGLSYEQYF. The CDR3 coding sequence is TGTGCCAGCAGTTGGACAGGCCTCTCCTACGAGCAGTACTTC.

V gene TRBV27 combines with J gene TRBJ2-1, with D tentatively TRBD2 (6 bases). V was clipped by 2 bases and J by 3 bases, with 8 bases between them. The germline V gene encodes CDR1 MNHEY and CDR2 SMNVEV (reference sequence). The CDR3 covers 14 residues. Here the CDR3 DNA reads TGTGCCAGCAGTTTAGGCGGGATCTACAATGAGCAGTTCTTC. The encoded protein is CASSLGGIYNEQFF.

The chain's CDR3 is CASSYPGLPTSYNEQFF. As DNA, the CDR3 is TGTGCCAGCAGTTATCCGGGACTCCCGACCTCCTACAATGAGCAGTTCTTC. The J gene is TRBJ2-1, the V gene TRBV28; D possibly corresponds to TRBD2 (6 bases). The germline CDR1 and CDR2 sequences are MDHEN and SYDVKM. This CDR3 contains 17 residues. V was shortened by 4 bases and J by 0 bases, with 16 bases between the two germline ends.

The chain carries TRBV11-1 and TRBJ2-1, with 8 bases that match TRBD1. Germline CDR1 and CDR2: SGHAT and FQDESV (reference sequence). The CDR3 loop spans 16 amino acids. Trimming cost V 6 bases and J 4 bases; bases outside gene matches: 11. CDR3 coding DNA: TGTGCCAGCAGACAGAGAAACAGGGGGACGTACAATGAGCAGTTCTTC. Translating gives CASRQRNRGTYNEQFF.

The chain is built from TRBV5-1 and TRBJ1-6; TRBD1 matches 7 bases. The CDR3 totals 15 residues. Germline CDR1 SGHRS, CDR2 YFSETQ. J was trimmed by 9 bases and V by 4 bases; bases with no gene match: 10. The CDR3 DNA sequence: TGCGCCAGCAGCCCCCTCACAGGGGACAGTTCACCCCTCCACTTT. Translated: CASSPLTGDSSPLHF.

This chain connects TRBV2 to TRBJ1-4; 7 positions match TRBD1. This CDR3 region has 13 residues. After removal of 6 bases from V and 7 bases from J, the junction contained 5 bases not matched to a gene. CDR1 is SNHLY and CDR2 is FYNNEI in the germline V gene. CDR3 DNA sequence: TGTGCCAGCAGGACAGGGCTAGGTGAAAAACTGTTTTTT. As protein: CASRTGLGEKLFF.

There are a few counts of this clone. V gene TRBV29-1 combines with J gene TRBJ1-1, with a tentative D call TRBD1 (5 bases). The germline V and J ends were trimmed by 0 bases and 8 bases, with 10 bases remaining between them. The CDR3 loop spans 12 amino acids. In germline, CDR1 is SQVTM, CDR2 ANQGSEA. The CDR3 bases are TGCAGCGTTGAAGACAGGACACTCGAAGCTTTCTTT. This translates into CSVEDRTLEAFF.

This chain connects TRBV25-1 to TRBJ2-3, with D possibly matching TRBD2 (6 bases). CDR1 and CDR2 from the germline V gene are MGHDK and SYGVNS. This CDR3 has 16 amino acids. Trimming stripped 4 bases from V and 3 bases from J, with 17 bases between. CDR3 sequence: CASSGYGLPSTDTQYF. In DNA form, the CDR3 reads TGTGCCAGCAGTGGCTACGGACTACCTTCAACAGATACGCAGTATTTT.

The chain links TRBV19 to TRBJ2-7, with 7 bases matching TRBD1. V lost 6 bases, J lost 3 bases, and 8 bases stayed unmatched. CDR1 is LNHDA, CDR2 SQIVND, per germline (reference sequence). This CDR3 region has 14 residues. As DNA, the CDR3 is TGTGCCAGTAGCTCGACAGGGTTAAGCTACGAGCAGTACTTC. Translating it yields CASSSTGLSYEQYF.